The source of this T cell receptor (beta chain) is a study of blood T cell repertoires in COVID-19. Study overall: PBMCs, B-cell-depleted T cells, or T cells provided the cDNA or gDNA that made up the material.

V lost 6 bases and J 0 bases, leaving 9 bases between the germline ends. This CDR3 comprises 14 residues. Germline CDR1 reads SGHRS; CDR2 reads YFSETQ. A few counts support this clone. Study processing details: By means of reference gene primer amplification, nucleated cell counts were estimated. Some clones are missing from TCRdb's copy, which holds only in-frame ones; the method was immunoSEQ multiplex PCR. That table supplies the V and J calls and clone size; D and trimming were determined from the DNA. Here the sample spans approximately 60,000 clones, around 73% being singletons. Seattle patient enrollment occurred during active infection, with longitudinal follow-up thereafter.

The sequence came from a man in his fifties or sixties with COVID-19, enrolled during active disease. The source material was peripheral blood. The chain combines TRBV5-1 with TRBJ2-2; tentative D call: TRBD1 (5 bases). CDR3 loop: CASKDTSNTGELFF. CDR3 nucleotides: TGCGCCAGCAAGGACACCTCGAACACCGGGGAGCTGTTTTTT.